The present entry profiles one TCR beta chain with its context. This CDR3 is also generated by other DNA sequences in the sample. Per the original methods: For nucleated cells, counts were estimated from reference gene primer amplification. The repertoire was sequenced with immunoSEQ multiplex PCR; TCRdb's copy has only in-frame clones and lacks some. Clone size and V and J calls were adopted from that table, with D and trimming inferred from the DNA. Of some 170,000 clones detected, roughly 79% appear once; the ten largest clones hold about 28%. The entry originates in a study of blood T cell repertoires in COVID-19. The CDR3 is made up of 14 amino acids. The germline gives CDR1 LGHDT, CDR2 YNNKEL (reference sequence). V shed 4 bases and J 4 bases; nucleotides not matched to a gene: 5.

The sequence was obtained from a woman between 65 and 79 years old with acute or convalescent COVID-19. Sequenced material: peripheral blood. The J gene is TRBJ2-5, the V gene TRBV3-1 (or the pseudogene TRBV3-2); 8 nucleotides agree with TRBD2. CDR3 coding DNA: TGTGCCAGCAGCCCAACTAGCGGCGGAGAGACCCAGTACTTC. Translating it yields CASSPTSGGETQYF.